Listed here are 10 T cell receptor beta chains from one sample, sequenced in a study of CD8+ T cells in alopecia areata. The treatment is: oral pan-JAK inhibitor, 5-10 mg twice daily. Investigators isolated RNA and reverse transcribed it into cDNA to act as the sequencing template. The data were produced by immunoSEQ multiplex PCR, yet TCRdb's version contains in-frame clones alone and is incomplete. The sample contains some 210,000 clones, roughly 66% of which appear only once. The sequencing here drew on CD4+ T cells sorted from blood, taken at approximately week 44, from a patient treated with tofacitinib. Receptors originate from a human donor with alopecia areata.

This clone was seen a few times. The chain joins TRBV5-1 to TRBJ2-6; a weak D match, TRBD2 (5 bases). The V gene's germline CDR1 is SGHRS and CDR2 YFSETQ. Trimming removed 2 bases from V and 0 bases from J, with 12 bases in between. The CDR3 loop spans 17 amino acids. The CDR3 region has the DNA TGCGCCAGCAGCTTCTTCGGACTGAGCTCTGGGGCCAACGTCCTGACTTTC. Protein product: CASSFFGLSSGANVLTF.

The chain combines TRBV10-3 with TRBJ2-1; 11 bases align to TRBD2. V gave up 8 bases and J gave up 5 bases; unmatched junction bases: 2. Germline V lookup: CDR1 ENHRY, CDR2 SYGVKD. This CDR3 comprises 13 residues. The chain's CDR3 is CAIRSGGDNEQFF. CDR3 sequence (DNA): TGTGCCATCCGTAGCGGGGGGGACAATGAGCAGTTCTTC.

The rearrangement uses TRBV19 and TRBJ1-6; the D gene is possibly TRBD1 (5 bases). This CDR3 has 15 amino acids. Germline V lookup: CDR1 LNHDA, CDR2 SQIVND (reference sequence). With 6 bases removed from V and 7 bases from J, the gap between germline ends came to 16 bases. In nucleotides, the CDR3 is TGTGCCAGTAGACCCCAGGGAACATGGAATTCACCCCTCCACTTT. It specifies CASRPQGTWNSPLHF.

There are a few counts of this clone. This chain uses TRBV4-1 with TRBJ2-7; D gene unclear. The germline CDR1 and CDR2 sequences are MGHRA and YSYEKL. This CDR3 has 12 residues. V lost 4 bases and J 10 bases, leaving 14 bases between the germline ends. The CDR3 sequence is CASSPEGKGQYF. The CDR3 DNA sequence: TGCGCCAGCAGCCCAGAAGGGAAAGGACAGTACTTC.

This clone was detected a few times. The V gene is TRBV29-1, the J gene TRBJ2-7; D not resolved. The V end was cut by 2 bases, the J end by 6 bases, with 14 bases between. Germline V gene data show CDR1 as SQVTM and CDR2 as ANQGSEA. This CDR3 contains 13 residues. The CDR3 DNA sequence: TGCAGCGTTGAAATATCGGAGTTCGCCGAGCAGTACTTC. Translated: CSVEISEFAEQYF.

This clone has more than one count but fewer than ten. The chain carries TRBV7-2 and TRBJ1-4; 8 bases fit TRBD1. The junction had 8 bases not matched to a gene; V was cut back by 5 bases and J by 6 bases. Per germline, CDR1 SGHTA and CDR2 FQGNSA. The length of the CDR3 is 15 residues. As DNA, the CDR3 is TGTGCCAGCAGCCAACAGGGGGTAAATGATGAAAAACTGTTTTTT. The encoded protein is CASSQQGVNDEKLFF. Full variable domain (remainder filled in from reference TRBV7-2 and TRBJ1-4): GAGVSQSPSNKVTEKGKDVELRCDPISGHTALYWYRQSLGQGLEFLIYFQGNSAPDKSGLPSDRFSAERTGGSVSTLTIQRTQQEDSAVYLCASSQQGVNDEKLFFGSGTQLSVL.

J is TRBJ1-5 and V is TRBV29-1; D call uncertain. CDR1 and CDR2 from the germline V gene are SQVTM and ANQGSEA. The CDR3 extends over 14 amino acids. Trimming took 6 bases from V and 6 from J, leaving 18 bases between them. CDR3 in DNA: TGCAGCGTACAGCCAGGTACCGGCGGTCAGCCCCAGCATTTT. Protein sequence: CSVQPGTGGQPQHF.

The chain links TRBV2 to TRBJ2-3, with a possible D match to TRBD1 (5 bases). The V gene's germline CDR1 is SNHLY and CDR2 FYNNEI. The CDR3 contains 15 residues. V dropped 4 bases and J dropped 4 bases, with 15 bases sitting between them. CDR3 DNA sequence: TGTGCCAGCAGTGGTCAACAGGCCATATCAGATACGCAGTATTTT. It is translated as CASSGQQAISDTQYF.

This chain connects TRBV10-2 to TRBJ2-3; 9 bases map to TRBD1. CDR3 size: 12 residues. Germline values: CDR1 WSHSY, CDR2 SAAADI. Germline trimming cut 3 bases from V and 11 bases from J; bases unmatched to any gene: 3. The CDR3 nucleotides read TGCGCCAGCAGTGACTGGGACAGGGTGCAGTATTTT. Translated: CASSDWDRVQYF.

This clone was observed at least ten times. The rearrangement links TRBV30 to TRBJ1-5; a possible D gene is TRBD1 (5 bases). The CDR3 has 15 residues. The germline V gene has CDR1 GTSNPN and CDR2 SVGIG (reference sequence). V dropped 2 bases and J dropped 9 bases, with 20 bases sitting between them. CDR3: CAWSSPGSSNVPQHF. CDR3 sequence (DNA): TGTGCCTGGAGTTCGCCAGGGTCCTCGAATGTGCCCCAGCATTTT.